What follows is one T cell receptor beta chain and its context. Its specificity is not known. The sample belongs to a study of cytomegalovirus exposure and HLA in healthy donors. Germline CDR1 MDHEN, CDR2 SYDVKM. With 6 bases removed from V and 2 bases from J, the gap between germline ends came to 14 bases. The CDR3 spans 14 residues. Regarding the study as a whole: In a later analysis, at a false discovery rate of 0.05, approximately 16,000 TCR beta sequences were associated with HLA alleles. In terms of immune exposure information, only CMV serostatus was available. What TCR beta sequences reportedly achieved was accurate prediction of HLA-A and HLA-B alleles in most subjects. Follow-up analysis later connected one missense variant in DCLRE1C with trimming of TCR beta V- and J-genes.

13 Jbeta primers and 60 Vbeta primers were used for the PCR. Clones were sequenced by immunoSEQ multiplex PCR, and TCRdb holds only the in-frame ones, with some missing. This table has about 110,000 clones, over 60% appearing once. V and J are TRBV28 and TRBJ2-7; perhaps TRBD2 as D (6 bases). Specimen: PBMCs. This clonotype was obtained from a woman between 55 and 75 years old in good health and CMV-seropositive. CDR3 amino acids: CASSSRERAYEQYF. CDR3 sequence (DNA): TGTGCCAGCAGCTCCCGGGAGCGCGCCTACGAGCAGTACTTC.